The 24 T cell receptor beta chains presented below share a single source sample, sequenced in a study of human thymus T cells. Thymic material originated from resections removed in the course of corrective heart surgery. Data came from immunoSEQ multiplex PCR; TCRdb stores just in-frame clones and leaves some out. The table shows some 120,000 clones, with around 96% occurring only once. The material sequenced was thymus tissue. The origin of the receptors is a boy in the first two years of life with a congenital heart defect but otherwise immunologically healthy.

This chain links TRBV5-1 with TRBJ2-6, with TRBD1 identical over 8 bases. The V and J ends lost 4 bases and 3 bases, in that order; junction bases with no gene match: 3. The CDR3 totals 15 residues. CDR1 is SGHRS and CDR2 is YFSETQ in the germline V gene. The CDR3 loop reads CASSLRGLGANVLTF. For the CDR3, the DNA is TGCGCCAGCAGCCTCAGGGGGCTTGGGGCCAACGTCCTGACTTTC.

This sequence joins TRBV4-3 and TRBJ1-1; 8 bases line up with TRBD1. J lost 3 bases, V lost 8 bases, and 2 bases had no gene match. Germline V CDR1 and CDR2: LGHNA, YSLEER. The CDR3 has 12 amino acids. CDR3: CASQGAYTEAFF. In nucleotides, the CDR3 is TGCGCCAGCCAGGGGGCATACACTGAAGCTTTCTTT.

The gene calls are TRBV5-1 and TRBJ1-1; no firm D call. Trimming pared 0 bases from V and 3 bases from J, leaving 12 bases between. The CDR3 has 15 residues. Germline V gene data show CDR1 as SGHRS and CDR2 as YFSETQ. CDR3 sequence: CASSLAGERDTEAFF. The DNA of the CDR3 is TGCGCCAGCAGCTTGGCCGGGGAGAGGGACACTGAAGCTTTCTTT.

The rearrangement uses TRBV30 and TRBJ1-2, with 7 bases matching TRBD1. After removal of 3 bases from V and 0 bases from J, the junction contained 7 bases not matched to a gene. CDR1 and CDR2 from the germline V gene are GTSNPN and SVGIG (reference sequence). CDR3 length equals 15 residues. The CDR3 region is CAWSQPGTANYGYTF. The CDR3 nucleotides are TGTGCCTGGAGCCAACCCGGGACAGCTAACTATGGCTACACCTTC. The variable domain in full, with the rest retrieved from reference TRBV30 and TRBJ1-2, is SQTIHQWPATLVQPVGSPLSLECTVEGTSNPNLYWYRQAAGRGLQLLFYSVGIGQISSEVPQNLSASRPQDRQFILSSKKLLLSDSGFYLCAWSQPGTANYGYTFGSGTRLTVV.

The chain carries TRBV6-5 and TRBJ1-1; D is ambiguous. This CDR3 has 16 residues. Trimming cost V 2 bases and J 0 bases, with 13 bases left between them. Germline V gives CDR1 MNHEY, CDR2 SVGAGI. CDR3 nucleotides: TGTGCCAGCAGTTACACACTCGAACACCTGAACACTGAAGCTTTCTTT. Translation gives CASSYTLEHLNTEAFF.

This clone has just one count. The rearrangement uses TRBV4-1 and TRBJ2-3; D may be TRBD1 (5 bases). The CDR3 spans 16 residues. The germline V and J ends were trimmed by 0 bases and 0 bases, with 10 bases remaining between them. The V gene's germline CDR1 is MGHRA and CDR2 YSYEKL. In DNA, the CDR3 is TGCGCCAGCAGCCAAGATGCCAGGGAAAGCACAGATACGCAGTATTTT. Protein: CASSQDARESTDTQYF.

The chain combines TRBV5-4 with TRBJ1-1, with no clear D. The V end lost 1 base, the J end lost 5 bases, and 15 bases lay between the germline ends. The length of the CDR3 is 15 residues. Per the germline V gene, CDR1 is SGHNT and CDR2 is YYREEE (reference sequence). In DNA, the CDR3 is TGTGCCAGCAGCTTGTGTGTCTCGAGAGGGACTGAAGCTTTCTTT. Protein: CASSLCVSRGTEAFF. Complete variable domain (other parts from reference TRBV5-4 and TRBJ1-1): ETGVTQSPTHLIKTRGQQVTLRCSSQSGHNTVSWYQQALGQGPQFIFQYYREEENGRGNFPPRFSGLQFPNYSSELNVNALELDDSALYLCASSLCVSRGTEAFFGQGTRLTVV.

The rearrangement joins TRBV4-2 to TRBJ2-1, with D unclear. The CDR3 is made up of 14 amino acids. The germline V and J ends were trimmed by 0 bases and 3 bases, with 6 bases remaining between them. The germline CDR1 and CDR2 sequences are LGHNA and YNFKEQ. The CDR3 region is CASSQDRSYNEQFF. Here the CDR3 DNA reads TGTGCCAGCAGCCAAGATCGCAGCTACAATGAGCAGTTCTTC.

The chain uses TRBV19 and TRBJ1-2, with TRBD1 as a possible D gene (5 bases). The CDR3 spans 14 residues. V was shortened by 3 bases and J by 3 bases, with 11 bases between the two germline ends. The germline V gene has CDR1 LNHDA and CDR2 SQIVND (reference sequence). The CDR3 DNA follows: TGTGCCAGTAGTATCAGTCAGGGCGACTATGGCTACACCTTC. It specifies CASSISQGDYGYTF. Looking up the rest from reference TRBV19 and TRBJ1-2 gives the full variable domain: DGGITQSPKYLFRKEGQNVTLSCEQNLNHDAMYWYRQDPGQGLRLIYYSQIVNDFQKGDIAEGYSVSREKKESFPLTVTSAQKNPTAFYLCASSISQGDYGYTFGSGTRLTVV.

The V call is TRBV12-5, the J call TRBJ2-2; the match to TRBD1 covers 7 bases. The CDR3 has 16 amino acids. Germline trimming cut 5 bases from V and 6 bases from J; bases unmatched to any gene: 12. The germline CDR1 and CDR2 sequences are LGHNT and FRNRAP. This chain's CDR3 is CASGPTNRGRAGELFF. The CDR3 nucleotides read TGTGCTAGTGGTCCAACCAACAGGGGACGAGCCGGGGAGCTGTTTTTT.

This clone came up once. This CDR3 reads CASSPNRRPTLSGGSYNEQFF. The DNA for the CDR3 is TGTGCCAGCAGCCCAAACCGCCGCCCGACGTTGTCAGGCGGCTCCTACAATGAGCAGTTCTTC. The gene calls are TRBV4-2 and TRBJ2-1; D ambiguous. The V end was cut by 4 bases, the J end by 0 bases, with 28 bases between. Germline lookup yields CDR1 LGHNA and CDR2 YNFKEQ. There are 21 residues in the CDR3.

The rearrangement uses TRBV15 and TRBJ2-3; no definite D call. The CDR3 has 13 amino acids. The V gene's germline CDR1 is LNHNV and CDR2 YYDKDF (reference sequence). Trimming removed 4 bases from V and 2 bases from J, with 7 bases in between. The CDR3 here is CATSIADTDTQYF. As DNA, the CDR3 is TGTGCCACCAGCATCGCCGACACAGATACGCAGTATTTT.

This chain links TRBV2 with TRBJ2-3, with 11 bases aligning to TRBD2. Germline CDR1 SNHLY, CDR2 FYNNEI. With 6 bases clipped from V and 3 bases from J, the junction kept 5 bases outside the gene matches. The CDR3 extends over 15 amino acids. This CDR3 is CASRYGTSGTDTQYF. In DNA, the CDR3 is TGTGCCAGCAGATACGGGACTAGCGGAACAGATACGCAGTATTTT. Drawing the rest from reference TRBV2 and TRBJ2-3, the complete variable domain is EPEVTQTPSHQVTQMGQEVILRCVPISNHLYFYWYRQILGQKVEFLVSFYNNEISEKSEIFDDQFSVERPDGSNFTLKIRSTKLEDSAMYFCASRYGTSGTDTQYFGPGTRLTVL.

The rearrangement uses TRBV6-1 and TRBJ2-2; D is ambiguous. The germline gives CDR1 MNHNS, CDR2 SASEGT. CDR3 length: 16 amino acids. V lost 1 base, J lost 5 bases, and 14 bases lay in between. For the CDR3, the DNA is TGTGCCAGCAGTGAAGGAAAGGATCTCTTGACCGGGGAGCTGTTTTTT. Translated, it gives CASSEGKDLLTGELFF.

The genes are TRBV4-1 and TRBJ1-1, with a tentative D call TRBD1 (6 bases). V was cut by 3 bases and J by 5 bases, with 16 bases left in between. This CDR3 is 15 amino acids long. Per the germline V gene, CDR1 is MGHRA and CDR2 is YSYEKL. DNA for the CDR3: TGCGCCAGCAGCCACCCCAGGGGAGAACTTACTGAAGCTTTCTTT. Its translation is CASSHPRGELTEAFF.

The CDR3 reads CASSRRIDRDGESSYNSPLHF. The CDR3 DNA reads as TGTGCCAGCAGTCGCCGTATAGACCGGGACGGCGAAAGCTCCTATAATTCACCCCTCCACTTT. The V gene is TRBV28, the J gene TRBJ1-6; D perhaps matches TRBD1 (5 bases). Looked up from germline, CDR1 is MDHEN and CDR2 is SYDVKM. The CDR3 sequence is 21 residues long. Trimming took off 5 bases at V and 0 bases at J, with 26 bases between the two ends.

The chain recombines TRBV9 with TRBJ2-7; 8 nucleotides align to TRBD1. V dropped 4 bases and J dropped 5; count of bases not matched to a gene: 8. From germline, CDR1 is SGDLS and CDR2 YYNGEE. This CDR3 spans 14 amino acids. The CDR3 DNA is TGTGCCAGCAGCCCCCGGACAGGGTGGAACGAGCAGTACTTC. Amino acid sequence: CASSPRTGWNEQYF.

This clone was counted a single time. The DNA is omitted, as the CDR3 cannot be located on it reliably, and the CDR3 follows TCRdb's listing. The chain combines TRBV27 with TRBJ2-2; TRBD1, as called in the table, went unchecked against the DNA. The CDR3 extends over 17 residues, inclusive of both ends. CDR1 is MNHEY, CDR2 SMNVEV, per germline (reference sequence). The chain's CDR3 is CASSSSDRLDQTGELFF.

This rearrangement joins TRBV4-1 to TRBJ1-4; a weak D match, TRBD1 (6 bases). With 3 bases removed from V and 5 bases from J, the gap between germline ends came to 16 bases. The CDR3 spans 16 residues. Germline CDR1 MGHRA, CDR2 YSYEKL. CDR3 nucleotides: TGCGCCAGCAGCCACAAGGAGGGACACGGGAATGAAAAACTGTTTTTT. It is translated as CASSHKEGHGNEKLFF.

The chain is built from TRBV5-6 and TRBJ2-5, with 8 bases that match TRBD1. CDR1 is SGHDT and CDR2 is YYEEEE in the germline V gene. This CDR3 spans 16 amino acids. V dropped 3 bases and J dropped 5; count of bases not matched to a gene: 12. The CDR3 protein is CASSSLGTGYPETQYF. The CDR3 coding sequence is TGTGCCAGCAGCTCCCTCGGGACAGGTTATCCGGAGACCCAGTACTTC.

The V and J genes are TRBV30 and TRBJ1-1, with D perhaps matching TRBD1 (5 bases). Germline CDR1 and CDR2: GTSNPN and SVGIG (reference sequence). Between the trimmed V and J ends, which lost 0 bases and 0 bases, there was a span of 26 bases. This CDR3 has 20 residues. The CDR3 is CAWSVRDHTHTSFMNTEAFF. CDR3 DNA sequence: TGTGCCTGGAGTGTAAGGGACCATACACACACAAGCTTCATGAACACTGAAGCTTTCTTT.

The chain has TRBV2 and TRBJ1-3; tentatively, D is TRBD1 (6 bases). The V gene's germline CDR1 is SNHLY and CDR2 FYNNEI. CDR3 length: 17 amino acids. With 2 bases removed from V and 2 bases from J, the gap between germline ends came to 16 bases. CDR3: CASSEPAAQGTGNTIYF. CDR3 coding DNA: TGTGCCAGCAGTGAACCCGCCGCTCAGGGGACTGGAAACACCATATATTTT.

The V and J genes are TRBV4-1 and TRBJ2-3; the D gene is possibly TRBD1 (5 bases). The V end lost 0 bases, the J end lost 6 bases, and 19 bases lay between the germline ends. The CDR3 has 17 residues. The germline V gene encodes CDR1 MGHRA and CDR2 YSYEKL. Written as DNA, the CDR3 is TGCGCCAGCAGCCAAGATAAGAGTCAGGGAAGTTTGGATACGCAGTATTTT. This gives the protein CASSQDKSQGSLDTQYF.

The CDR3 DNA is TGTGCCAGCAGTGACGGTGGCGGCCCTACCTACGAGCAGTACTTC. Amino acid sequence: CASSDGGGPTYEQYF. V gene TRBV6-1 combines with J gene TRBJ2-7; no reliable D call. The CDR3 sequence is 15 residues long. Germline V gene sequence: CDR1 MNHNS, CDR2 SASEGT. V lost 3 bases, J lost 2 bases, and 14 bases lay in between.